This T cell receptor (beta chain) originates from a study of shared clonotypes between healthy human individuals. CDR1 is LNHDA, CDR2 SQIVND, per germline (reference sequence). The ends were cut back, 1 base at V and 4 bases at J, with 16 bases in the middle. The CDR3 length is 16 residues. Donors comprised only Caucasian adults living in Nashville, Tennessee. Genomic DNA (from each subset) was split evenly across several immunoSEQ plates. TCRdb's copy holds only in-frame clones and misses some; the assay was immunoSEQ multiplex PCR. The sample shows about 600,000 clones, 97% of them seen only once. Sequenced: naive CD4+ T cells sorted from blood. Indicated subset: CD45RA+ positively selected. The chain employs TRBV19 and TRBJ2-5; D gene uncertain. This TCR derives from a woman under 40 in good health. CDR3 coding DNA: TGTGCCAGTAGTATAGGGGCAACAGTAACTCGAGAGACCCAGTACTTC. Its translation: CASSIGATVTRETQYF.